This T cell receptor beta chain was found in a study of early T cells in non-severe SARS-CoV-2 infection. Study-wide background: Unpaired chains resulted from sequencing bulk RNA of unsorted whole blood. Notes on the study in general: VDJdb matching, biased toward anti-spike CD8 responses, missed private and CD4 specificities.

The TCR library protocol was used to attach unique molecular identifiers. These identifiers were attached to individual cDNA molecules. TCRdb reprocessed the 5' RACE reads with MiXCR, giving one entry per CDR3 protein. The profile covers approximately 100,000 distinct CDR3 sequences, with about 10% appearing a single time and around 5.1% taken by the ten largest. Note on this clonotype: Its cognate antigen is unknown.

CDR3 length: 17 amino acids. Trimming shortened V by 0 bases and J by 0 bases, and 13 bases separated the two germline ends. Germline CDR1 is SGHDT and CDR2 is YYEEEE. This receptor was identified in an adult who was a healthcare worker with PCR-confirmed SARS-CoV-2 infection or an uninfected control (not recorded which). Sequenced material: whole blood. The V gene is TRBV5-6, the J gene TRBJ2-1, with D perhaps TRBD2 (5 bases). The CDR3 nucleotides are TGTGCCAGCAGCTTGGAGGGTAGCGCCTACTCCTACAATGAGCAGTTCTTC. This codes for CASSLEGSAYSYNEQFF.